Reported below is one TCR beta chain. Its target antigen remains unknown. Qualities for individual bases were not recorded, and no much larger clone is one base off. V lost 5 bases and J lost 0 bases, and the count of bases not matched to a germline gene is 4. Per the germline V gene, SNHLY is the CDR1 and FYNNEI is the CDR2. The CDR3 runs 16 amino acids, cysteine and phenylalanine included. The kept DNA is CDR3 alone, 48 bases in frame from the first base. This record comes from a study of blood T cell repertoires in COVID-19 (dated by TCRdb to 2019 to 2021). Regarding the complete study: Samples covering the acute and convalescent phases of COVID-19 were provided by collaborators in the United States, Italy and Spain. The samples were drawn from two sources: the first 160 participants of the ongoing ImmuneRACE study, and over 950 subjects contributed by 6 global collaborators. The prospective study material was composed of cDNA or gDNA derived from T cells, B-cell-depleted T cells, or PBMCs. The repertoires were released in a freely available public database meant as a resource for research on the immune response to SARS-CoV-2. The sample metadata nearly always contained a de-identified subject ID, COVID-19 status, age in years and sex. Subjects who had been exposed to COVID-19, were actively infected with it, or had recovered from it provided the deeply sampled blood TCRbeta repertoires that made up the dataset. Where available, HLA class I and class II types were taken from metadata supplied by the sample provider and were not determined by assay-based typing.

General study outcomes and caveats: The amount of clinical and demographic metadata varied by source and participant and was provided uncurated.

In the prospective study, participants were roughly 18 to 89 years old, resided in about two dozen geographic areas of the United States, and were enrolled through a virtual design. Cohort assignment in the prospective study relied on participant-reported clinical history from a screening survey and a study questionnaire. For ImmuneRACE Cohort 3, a participant was defined as recovered based on two consecutive negative NP/OP PCR tests, clearance by a healthcare professional, or resolution of symptoms. Mobile phlebotomists in the prospective study collected whole blood, serum and a nasopharyngeal or oropharyngeal swab from every participant. Over a roughly 2-month period, participants in the prospective study had the option of providing additional blood draws and questionnaires. Prospective study blood samples were shipped either frozen or at room temperature before DNA extraction. TCRbeta CDR3 regions were amplified from genomic DNA by means of the immunoSEQ Assay, a bias-controlled multiplex PCR. From the authors' description of their analysis: Within the assay, amplification of reference gene primers was used to estimate how many nucleated cells each sample contained. Sequence reads were collapsed and filtered to measure the absolute abundance of every unique TCRbeta CDR3 rearrangement. For each sample, productive Simpson clonality was calculated as the square root of Simpson's diversity index over productive rearrangements. TCRdb carries this immuneACCESS record with in-frame sequences only. Its versions omit some clonotypes, under half of them owing to an unresolved V gene in the studies checked, with the rest unexplained. For V, J and clone size, that table is used; D and trimming come from the DNA. The sample table contains 400,000 to 450,000 clones; only one count was recorded for 80% to 90% of them. The ten biggest clones cover roughly 1.1% of the sample.

Sequenced material: PBMCs or T cells enriched from blood (not recorded which). This sequence uses TRBV2 and TRBJ1-3; 10 bases in the junction line up with TRBD1. The receptor was derived from a man aged 30 to 45 who had recovered from COVID-19. CDR3 protein: CASSLDRGSSGNTIYF. The DNA sequence is given as TGTGCCAGCAGTCTGGACAGGGGGTCCTCTGGAAACACCATATATTTT.